This T cell receptor (beta chain) was recovered during a study of post-analysis software for immune sequencing data. Study at large: Relapsing-remitting, secondary progressive and progressive-relapsing courses of multiple sclerosis were included.

The CDR3 has 14 residues. V lost 1 base to trimming and J lost 3 bases, with 8 bases between them. The germline CDR1 and CDR2 sequences are LGHNA and YSLEER. Remarks on this clonotype: Its cognate antigen is unknown.

cDNA libraries of TCR beta carried unique molecular identifiers. TCRdb ran MiXCR on the PCR reads and lists one entry per CDR3 protein. Of a few hundred thousand distinct CDR3 sequences listed, roughly 38% were seen once; the top ten hold less than 10%. General study results and limits: About five TRBV segments were more frequent in patients than controls; TRBV5-6, TRBV5-1 and TRBV20-1 belonged to this group. When compared against controls, multiple sclerosis patients showed significantly lower normalized Chao1 diversity.

The sequence came from a girl aged 2-10 years with multiple sclerosis. The specimen was blood. The rearrangement links TRBV4-3 to TRBJ2-3; D not resolved. CDR3 residues: CASSQVGATDTQYF. The CDR3 DNA reads as TGCGCCAGCAGCCAAGTTGGAGCAACAGATACGCAGTATTTT.